This T cell receptor (beta chain) was identified during a study of cytomegalovirus exposure and HLA in healthy donors. Findings and caveats of the study: Presence/absence analyses assumed roughly uniform sequencing depth across donors, which may not hold. Because they were indistinguishable, some V segments, including TRBV6-2 and TRBV6-3, were excluded. Later analysis suggested most CMV-associated TCR beta chains were HLA-restricted. Accurate HLA-A and HLA-B prediction from TCR beta sequences was reported for most subjects.

60 Vbeta and 13 Jbeta primers were used in PCR. Clones were read by immunoSEQ multiplex PCR, and TCRdb kept only the in-frame ones, dropping some. Of 110,000 to 150,000 clones listed, around 79% are singletons. On this clone itself: The antigen is undetermined.

Trimming pared 0 bases from V and 6 bases from J, leaving 9 bases between. Germline V CDR1 and CDR2: SGHKS, YYEKEE (reference sequence). This CDR3 has 14 amino acids. The sequence was obtained from a male donor in good health and CMV-seronegative. Input material: PBMCs. This sequence joins TRBV5-5 and TRBJ1-4, with D possibly TRBD1 on 6 matching bases. CDR3 region: CASSLDWGHEKLFF. The DNA for the CDR3 is TGTGCCAGCAGCTTGGATTGGGGGCATGAAAAACTGTTTTTT.